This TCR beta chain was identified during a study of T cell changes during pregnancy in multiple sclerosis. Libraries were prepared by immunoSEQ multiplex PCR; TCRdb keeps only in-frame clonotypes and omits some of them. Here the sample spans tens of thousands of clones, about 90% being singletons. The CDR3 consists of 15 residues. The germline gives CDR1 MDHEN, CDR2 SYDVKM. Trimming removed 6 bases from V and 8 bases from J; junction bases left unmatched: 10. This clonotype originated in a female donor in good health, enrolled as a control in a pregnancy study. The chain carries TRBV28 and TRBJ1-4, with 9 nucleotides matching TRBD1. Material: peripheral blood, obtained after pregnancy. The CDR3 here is CASRSRDRVGEKLFF. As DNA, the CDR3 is TGTGCCAGCAGGAGTCGGGACAGGGTAGGCGAAAAACTGTTTTTT.